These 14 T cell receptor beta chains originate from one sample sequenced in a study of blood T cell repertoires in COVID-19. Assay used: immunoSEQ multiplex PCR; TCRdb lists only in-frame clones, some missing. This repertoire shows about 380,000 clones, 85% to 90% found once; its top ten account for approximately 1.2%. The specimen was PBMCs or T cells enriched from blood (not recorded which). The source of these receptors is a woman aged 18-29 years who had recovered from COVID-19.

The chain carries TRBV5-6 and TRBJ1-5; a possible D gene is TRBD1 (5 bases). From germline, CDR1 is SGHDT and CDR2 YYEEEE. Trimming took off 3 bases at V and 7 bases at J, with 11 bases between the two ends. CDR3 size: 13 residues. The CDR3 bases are TGTGCCAGCAGCTCCGACAGAAGACAGCCCCAGCATTTT. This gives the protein CASSSDRRQPQHF. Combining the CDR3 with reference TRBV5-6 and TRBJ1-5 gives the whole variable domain DAGVTQSPTHLIKTRGQQVTLRCSPKSGHDTVSWYQQALGQGPQFIFQYYEEEERQRGNFPDRFSGHQFPNYSSELNVNALLLGDSALYLCASSSDRRQPQHFGDGTRLSIL.

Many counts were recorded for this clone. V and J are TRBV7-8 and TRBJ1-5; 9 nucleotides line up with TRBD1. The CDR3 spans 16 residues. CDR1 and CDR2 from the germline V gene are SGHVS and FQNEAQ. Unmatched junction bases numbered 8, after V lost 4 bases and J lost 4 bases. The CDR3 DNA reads TGTGCCAGCAGCTATGGGACAGGGAGACGGAATCAGCCCCAGCATTTT. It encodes CASSYGTGRRNQPQHF.

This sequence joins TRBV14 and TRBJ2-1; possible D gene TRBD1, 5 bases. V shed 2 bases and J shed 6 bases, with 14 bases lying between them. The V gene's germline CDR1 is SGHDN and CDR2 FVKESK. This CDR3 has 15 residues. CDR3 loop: CASSQHKGIGNEQFF. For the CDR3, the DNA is TGTGCCAGCAGCCAACATAAGGGGATCGGCAATGAGCAGTTCTTC. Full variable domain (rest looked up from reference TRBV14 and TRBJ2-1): EAGVTQFPSHSVIEKGQTVTLRCDPISGHDNLYWYRRVMGKEIKFLLHFVKESKQDESGMPNNRFLAERTGGTYSTLKVQPAELEDSGVYFCASSQHKGIGNEQFFGPGTRLTVL.

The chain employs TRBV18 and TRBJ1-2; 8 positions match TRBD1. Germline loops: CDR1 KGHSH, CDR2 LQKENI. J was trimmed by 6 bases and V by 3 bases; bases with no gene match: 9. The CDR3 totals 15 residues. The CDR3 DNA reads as TGTGCCAGCTCACCTAGACCAGGGGGCGAGGATGGCTACACCTTC. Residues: CASSPRPGGEDGYTF.

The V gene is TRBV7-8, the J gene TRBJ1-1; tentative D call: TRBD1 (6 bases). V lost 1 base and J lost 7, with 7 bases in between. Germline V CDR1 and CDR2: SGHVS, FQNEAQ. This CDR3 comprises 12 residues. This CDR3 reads CASSLEQGEAFF. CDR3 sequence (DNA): TGTGCCAGCAGCTTAGAACAGGGTGAAGCTTTCTTT.

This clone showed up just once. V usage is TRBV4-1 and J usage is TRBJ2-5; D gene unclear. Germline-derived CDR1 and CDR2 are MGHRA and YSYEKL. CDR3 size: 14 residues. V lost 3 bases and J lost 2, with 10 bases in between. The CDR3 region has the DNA TGCGCCAGCAGCCATCTCAACCAGCAAGAGACCCAGTACTTC. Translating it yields CASSHLNQQETQYF.

DNA of the CDR3: TGTGCCAGCAGCCAAGGCGGCTGGTCGGGCTACACCTTC. Translated, it gives CASSQGGWSGYTF. The V and J genes are TRBV3-1 (or the pseudogene TRBV3-2) and TRBJ1-2; D not certain. The V end was cut by 1 base, the J end by 8 bases, with 11 bases between. Germline V lookup: CDR1 LGHDT, CDR2 YNNKEL (reference sequence). This CDR3 region has 13 residues.

CDR3: CASSLSTGETSYEQYF. The CDR3 DNA reads as TGCGCCAGCAGCTTGTCCACAGGGGAGACTTCCTACGAGCAGTACTTC. The chain combines TRBV5-1 with TRBJ2-7, with TRBD1 matching over 7 bases. V lost 1 base to trimming and J lost 1 base; unmatched junction nucleotides: 8. This CDR3 region has 16 residues. Germline loops: CDR1 SGHRS, CDR2 YFSETQ.

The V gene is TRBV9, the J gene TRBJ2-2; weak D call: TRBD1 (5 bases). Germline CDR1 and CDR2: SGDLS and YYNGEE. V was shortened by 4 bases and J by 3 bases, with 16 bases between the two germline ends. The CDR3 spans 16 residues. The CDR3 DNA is TGTGCCAGCAGCCCCTCCTGGGGCGGTTACACCGGGGAGCTGTTTTTT. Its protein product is CASSPSWGGYTGELFF.

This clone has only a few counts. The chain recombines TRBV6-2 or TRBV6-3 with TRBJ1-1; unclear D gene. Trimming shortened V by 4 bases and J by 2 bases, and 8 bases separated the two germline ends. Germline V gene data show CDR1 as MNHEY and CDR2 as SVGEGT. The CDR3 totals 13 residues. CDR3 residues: CASSLTGNTEAFF. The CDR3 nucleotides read TGTGCCAGCAGTTTGACGGGAAACACTGAAGCTTTCTTT.

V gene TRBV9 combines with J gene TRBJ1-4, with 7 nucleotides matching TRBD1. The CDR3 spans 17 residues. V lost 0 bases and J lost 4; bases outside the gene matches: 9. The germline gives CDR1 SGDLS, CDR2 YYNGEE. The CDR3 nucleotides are TGTGCCAGCAGCGTAGCCGCGCAGGGACAGCTTAATGAAAAACTGTTTTTT. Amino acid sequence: CASSVAAQGQLNEKLFF.

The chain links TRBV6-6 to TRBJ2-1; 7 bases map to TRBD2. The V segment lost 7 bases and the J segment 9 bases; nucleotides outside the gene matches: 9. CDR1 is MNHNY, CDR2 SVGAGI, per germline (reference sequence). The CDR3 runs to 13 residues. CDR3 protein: CASTRQGGGEQFF. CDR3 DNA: TGTGCCAGCACTCGGCAGGGCGGGGGTGAGCAGTTCTTC.

The CDR3 nucleotides are TGTGCCAGCAGTTTACCCCCAGGGGGCGGAGAGACCCAGTACTTC. It is translated as CASSLPPGGGETQYF. The chain joins TRBV28 to TRBJ2-5, with 8 nucleotides matching TRBD1. CDR3 length: 15 amino acids. J was trimmed by 4 bases and V by 2 bases; bases with no gene match: 6. Looked up from germline, CDR1 is MDHEN and CDR2 is SYDVKM.

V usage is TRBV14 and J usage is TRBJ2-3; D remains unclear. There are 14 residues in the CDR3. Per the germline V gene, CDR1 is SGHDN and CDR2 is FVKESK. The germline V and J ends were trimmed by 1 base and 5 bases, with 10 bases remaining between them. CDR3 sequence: CASSQVTAKDTQYF. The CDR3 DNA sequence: TGTGCCAGCAGCCAAGTAACAGCTAAAGATACGCAGTATTTT.